The entry that follows covers one T cell receptor beta chain sequence. Antigen unknown. The CDR3 totals 14 residues. V lost 4 bases and J lost 3, with 10 bases in between. Germline loops: CDR1 ENHRY, CDR2 SYGVKD. The data were produced by immunoSEQ multiplex PCR, yet TCRdb's version contains in-frame clones alone and is incomplete. The sample consists of roughly 300,000 clones, 75% to 90% of them appearing once. This sample was included in a study of Ad26.COV2.S vaccination and SARS-CoV-2 variants. As for the study in general: Donor was in the COV1001 Ad26.COV2.S trial arm. Ad26.COV2.S, an intramuscular injection, was given once or twice 56 days apart. Study-wide results and caveats: After vaccination, reports described spike-specific CD8+ and CD4+ T cell responses as showing substantial breadth.

Treatment here: 15 to 20 received Ad26.COV2.S at low or high dose, single or two shots; 5 received placebo; per-sample allocation not given. Sampling happened 63 days after the first vaccine or placebo injection. The sample consisted of peripheral blood, taken in a trial of Ad26.COV2.S vaccine versus placebo. The V call is TRBV10-3, the J call TRBJ2-1; tentatively, D is TRBD1 (5 bases). This receptor was obtained from a person aged 18 to 59 who received the Ad26.COV2.S COVID-19 vaccine or a placebo. The CDR3: CAISGGTYYNEQFF. The CDR3 nucleotides read TGTGCCATCAGTGGGGGCACGTACTACAATGAGCAGTTCTTC.